This T cell receptor (beta chain) came from a study of T cell repertoires in cytomegalovirus infection. Across the whole study: The authors used CMV epitopes that were HLA-C-restricted (recently identified) and HLA-B-restricted (well studied). Overall study results and limits: Dominating the ex vivo response were TCR beta clonotypes that were CMV-specific and HLA-C-restricted.

Turning to this clonotype: As yet, its antigen is unknown.

Via MiXCR, TCRdb re-called the reads, giving one row per CDR3 protein. Of about 110,000 distinct CDR3 sequences detected, about 40% appear once; the ten largest clones hold roughly 74%. The origin of this receptor is a human donor in good health (CMV status not recorded). Some clones in this sample may be carry-over from other donors' samples. The sequenced sample was CD8+ T cells from cultured PBMCs, obtained from culture after CMV antigen stimulation.

Here the CDR3 DNA reads TGTGCCTGGAGTCCAGGGGGCCCTTTGAATGAGCAGTTCTTC. This gives the protein CAWSPGGPLNEQFF. The J gene is TRBJ2-1, the V gene TRBV30; TRBD1 matches 8 bases. There are 14 residues in the CDR3. Trimming took 2 bases from V and 7 from J; bases not matched to a gene: 7. Germline-derived CDR1 and CDR2 are GTSNPN and SVGIG (reference sequence).